These 10 T cell receptor beta chains share one sample of origin, sequenced in a study of blood T cells in healthy people across ages. Primers used in a second PCR of about 6 to 11 cycles were a sample-barcoded 5' primer and a J-beta primer mix. MiXCR was run by TCRdb on the 5' RACE reads, yielding one entry per CDR3 protein. The data show about 720,000 distinct CDR3 sequences, 20% to 25% seen once. Material for sequencing was blood. The receptors were sampled from a man aged 65 to 79 in good health.

The rearrangement joins TRBV6-6 to TRBJ2-7, with D unclear. This CDR3 comprises 13 residues. The germline V and J ends were trimmed by 6 bases and 2 bases, with 11 bases remaining between them. Germline CDR1 is MNHNY and CDR2 is SVGAGI (reference sequence). The CDR3 region has the DNA TGTGCCAGCAGCGACCCAAATACCTACGAGCAGTACGTC. Translated, it gives CASSDPNTYEQYV.

The V and J genes are TRBV9 and TRBJ1-1, with D perhaps TRBD1 (6 bases). The CDR3 covers 15 residues. Deletions cut 4 bases from V and 4 bases from J, with 17 bases between. CDR1 and CDR2 (germline): SGDLS, YYNGEE. CDR3 sequence reads: CASSTFGGQGTEAFF. In DNA form, the CDR3 reads TGTGCCAGCAGCACCTTCGGGGGGCAGGGCACTGAAGCTTTCTTT.

The rearrangement links TRBV28 to TRBJ2-3, with TRBD1 matching 11 bases. The V gene end was trimmed by 6 bases and the J gene end by 4 bases; junction bases not matched to a gene: 3. Germline CDR1 MDHEN, CDR2 SYDVKM. This CDR3 comprises 14 residues. The CDR3 DNA reads TGTGCCAGCAGAGGGACAGGGGGGTCAGATACGCAGTATTTT. Translation gives CASRGTGGSDTQYF.

This clonotype has a handful of counts. The CDR3 DNA reads TGTGCCAGCTCACCAGGAAGGGCTATCGCAGATACGCAGTATTTT. Translated: CASSPGRAIADTQYF. V is TRBV18 and J is TRBJ2-3; no definite D call. V lost 2 bases, J lost 4 bases, and 13 bases lay in between. CDR3 size: 15 residues. Germline V lookup: CDR1 KGHSH, CDR2 LQKENI.

Comment on this clonotype: The junction departs from germline at one end; a sequencing error may be responsible. The rearrangement joins TRBV5-1 to TRBJ2-1, with a weak D call TRBD1 (6 bases). The germline gives CDR1 SGHRS, CDR2 YFSETQ. The CDR3 has 15 amino acids. CDR3 amino acids: CASSRGQLIYSEQFF. Here the CDR3 DNA reads TGCGCCAGCAGCCGCGGACAGCTAATATACAGTGAGCAGTTCTTC.

This clonotype was found a few times. The rearrangement links TRBV15 to TRBJ2-5, with D possibly matching TRBD1 (6 bases). The better agreement between TRBJ2-7 and the DNA end casts doubt on the J call. Germline V gene lookup returns CDR1 LNHNV and CDR2 YYDKDF (reference sequence). The CDR3 is 14 residues long. CDR3 sequence (DNA): TGTGCCACCAGCAGAGAGCGGTGGGGGCGCGAGCAGTACTTC. Protein product: CATSRERWGREQYF.

This clonotype has just a few counts. This chain joins TRBV29-1 and TRBJ1-5; 7 bases align to TRBD1. The CDR3 has 15 residues. With V trimmed by 3 bases and J by 2 bases, 7 bases remained unmatched. The germline V gene has CDR1 SQVTM and CDR2 ANQGSEA. This CDR3 reads CSVDETGLGNQPQHF. The CDR3 nucleotides are TGCAGCGTTGACGAGACAGGGTTGGGCAATCAGCCCCAGCATTTT.

At least ten counts were recorded for this clonotype. V and J are TRBV7-3 and TRBJ2-3; the match to TRBD2 covers 15 bases. The V segment lost 4 bases and the J segment 6 bases; nucleotides outside the gene matches: 5. Germline V gene data show CDR1 as SGHTA and CDR2 as FQGTGA. The CDR3 length is 16 residues. This CDR3 reads CASSSGLAGGLDTQYF. CDR3 DNA sequence: TGTGCCAGCAGCTCGGGACTAGCGGGAGGTTTGGATACGCAGTATTTT.

This clonotype occurred a few times. The V call is TRBV28, the J call TRBJ2-7; D remains unclear. The V end lost 2 bases, the J end lost 0 bases, and 11 bases lay between the germline ends. This CDR3 is 15 amino acids long. The germline V gene has CDR1 MDHEN and CDR2 SYDVKM. The CDR3 here is CASSLQQPVSYEQYF. The CDR3 DNA reads as TGTGCCAGCAGTTTACAACAGCCCGTCTCCTACGAGCAGTACTTC.

This clonotype was detected only once. CDR3 protein: CSVDKTASNNEQFF. CDR3 nucleotide sequence: TGCAGCGTTGACAAAACGGCGTCGAACAATGAGCAGTTCTTC. The chain links TRBV29-1 to TRBJ2-1, with D hard to call. V was clipped by 3 bases and J by 5 bases, with 14 bases between them. This CDR3 has 14 residues. Germline CDR1 and CDR2: SQVTM and ANQGSEA.